This section outlines one T cell receptor (beta chain) sequence together with its context. Antigen unknown. The donors comprised healthy bone marrow donors. Amplification used 60 Vbeta primers and 13 Jbeta primers. The data were produced by immunoSEQ multiplex PCR, yet TCRdb's version contains in-frame clones alone and is incomplete. The top ten hold about 0.4% of the sample, which has about 170,000 clones, less than 90% seen once. The data stem from a study of cytomegalovirus exposure and HLA in healthy donors. The study, taken as a whole, reports: Earlier analysis yielded a pattern in which most TCR beta V segments were productive about 90% or about 30% of the time. It was likely that a cluster of highly shared sequence variants was a sequencing artifact. TCR beta sequences numbering around 15,000 were associated with HLA alleles at 0.05 false discovery rate in a later analysis.

V was clipped by 0 bases and J by 2 bases; unmatched bases: 0. There are 16 residues in the CDR3. Germline V gives CDR1 SGDLS, CDR2 YYNGEE. This rearrangement joins TRBV9 to TRBJ2-6; 9 bases are shared with TRBD2. This TCR came from a boy between 2 and 10 years old in good health and CMV-seronegative. Sequencing was performed on PBMCs. The CDR3 protein is CASSVGGGAGANVLTF. CDR3 coding DNA: TGTGCCAGCAGCGTAGGCGGGGGGGCTGGGGCCAACGTCCTGACTTTC.